Listed below are T cell receptor beta chains from one sample, sequenced in a study of cytomegalovirus exposure and HLA in healthy donors. Clones were sequenced by immunoSEQ multiplex PCR, and TCRdb holds only the in-frame ones, with some missing. Counted here are 150,000 to 200,000 clones, around 84% occurring once; the ten biggest clones make up approximately 15%. Sequenced sample: PBMCs. These TCRs come from a man aged 18 to 29 in good health and CMV-seropositive. The conserved cysteine and the conserved F or W are not part of the CDR3 here. D genes are given only for firm matches.

d_call: TRBD2; v_call: TRBV28; j_call: TRBJ2-7; cdr3_aa: ASIPLAGASYEQY
d_call: TRBD2; v_call: TRBV9; j_call: TRBJ2-1; cdr3_aa: ASSPTSGGLGGEQF
d_call: -; v_call: TRBV5-4; j_call: TRBJ1-6; cdr3_aa: ASMNGGAHNSPLH
d_call: -; v_call: TRBV5-4; j_call: TRBJ2-5; cdr3_aa: ASSPFSGSPGETQY
d_call: -; v_call: TRBV7-7; j_call: TRBJ2-7; cdr3_aa: ASSLAQGYEQY
d_call: -; v_call: TRBV10-3; j_call: TRBJ2-3; cdr3_aa: AIRSGTSTDTQY
d_call: -; v_call: TRBV2; j_call: TRBJ2-2; cdr3_aa: ASKQENTGELF
d_call: TRBD1; v_call: TRBV6-1; j_call: TRBJ2-6; cdr3_aa: ASTGQGAGANVLT
d_call: TRBD2; v_call: TRBV5-4; j_call: TRBJ2-5; cdr3_aa: ASSSSGRAGGIQETQY
d_call: TRBD2; v_call: TRBV5-1; j_call: TRBJ2-3; cdr3_aa: ASHVGTSGSTDTQY
d_call: TRBD2; v_call: TRBV28; j_call: TRBJ2-1; cdr3_aa: ASRLTSGGGDEQF
d_call: -; v_call: TRBV18; j_call: TRBJ1-5; cdr3_aa: ASSPRPEGSNQPQH
d_call: TRBD1; v_call: TRBV7-9; j_call: TRBJ1-6; cdr3_aa: ASSSDRELPSPLH
d_call: -; v_call: TRBV6-6; j_call: TRBJ1-1; cdr3_aa: ASSYGQIEAF
d_call: -; v_call: TRBV29-1; j_call: TRBJ2-3; cdr3_aa: SVEEGAGDTQY
d_call: TRBD1; v_call: TRBV6-1; j_call: TRBJ1-4; cdr3_aa: ASSEEGRGREKLF
d_call: TRBD1; v_call: TRBV9; j_call: TRBJ2-1; cdr3_aa: ASSRQGNEQF
d_call: -; v_call: TRBV9; j_call: TRBJ2-3; cdr3_aa: ASSVGGTTTDTQY
d_call: TRBD2; v_call: TRBV6-5; j_call: TRBJ2-7; cdr3_aa: ASSYGGSAEQY
d_call: -; v_call: TRBV11-3; j_call: TRBJ2-3; cdr3_aa: ASSLGASPDTQY
d_call: TRBD1; v_call: TRBV27; j_call: TRBJ2-7; cdr3_aa: ASRSRDSPYEQY
d_call: -; v_call: TRBV21-1; j_call: TRBJ2-3; cdr3_aa: ASSKQGRDTQY
d_call: TRBD2; v_call: TRBV18; j_call: TRBJ2-3; cdr3_aa: ASSPGLAGRGDTQY
d_call: -; v_call: TRBV6-6; j_call: TRBJ2-7; cdr3_aa: ASSNSLGEIAEQY
d_call: -; v_call: TRBV28; j_call: TRBJ2-5; cdr3_aa: ASSLFGLGGEETQY
d_call: -; v_call: TRBV27; j_call: TRBJ2-7; cdr3_aa: ASSLTDPILSSYEQY
d_call: TRBD2; v_call: TRBV7-9; j_call: TRBJ2-7; cdr3_aa: ASMSRDSGRTYEQY
d_call: -; v_call: TRBV19; j_call: TRBJ2-2; cdr3_aa: ASSILTGSNTGELF
d_call: -; v_call: TRBV11-3; j_call: TRBJ2-7; cdr3_aa: ASSLGAKPYEQY
d_call: TRBD1; v_call: TRBV5-1; j_call: TRBJ1-5; cdr3_aa: ASSPDGQGNQPQH
d_call: -; v_call: TRBV2; j_call: TRBJ1-3; cdr3_aa: ASGSGSGNTIY
d_call: -; v_call: TRBV27; j_call: TRBJ2-7; cdr3_aa: ASSLSRESYEQY
d_call: -; v_call: TRBV5-1; j_call: TRBJ1-6; cdr3_aa: ASSPQPGGDNSPLH
d_call: TRBD2; v_call: TRBV28; j_call: TRBJ2-7; cdr3_aa: ASSLAGVEQY
d_call: TRBD2; v_call: TRBV2; j_call: TRBJ2-3; cdr3_aa: ASSAVTSGRDTQY
d_call: TRBD2; v_call: TRBV13; j_call: TRBJ2-3; cdr3_aa: ASSSTSGSGRDTDTQY
d_call: TRBD1; v_call: TRBV2; j_call: TRBJ1-1; cdr3_aa: ASSESGGPLNTEAF
d_call: TRBD1; v_call: TRBV29-1; j_call: TRBJ1-2; cdr3_aa: SIRDRGYT
d_call: TRBD2; v_call: TRBV27; j_call: TRBJ2-1; cdr3_aa: ASSRGGVQTVFNEQF
d_call: -; v_call: TRBV5-5; j_call: TRBJ1-1; cdr3_aa: ASSKQGSNTEAF
d_call: TRBD2; v_call: TRBV6-1; j_call: TRBJ2-4; cdr3_aa: ASSARTSGGNIQY
d_call: -; v_call: TRBV28; j_call: TRBJ2-6; cdr3_aa: ASSGGANVLT
d_call: TRBD2; v_call: TRBV28; j_call: TRBJ2-5; cdr3_aa: ASSYRAGIQETQY
d_call: TRBD2; v_call: TRBV7-9; j_call: TRBJ2-5; cdr3_aa: ASSLTSNQETQY
d_call: -; v_call: TRBV27; j_call: TRBJ2-1; cdr3_aa: ASSLNLVSSAEQF
d_call: -; v_call: TRBV10-3; j_call: TRBJ1-2; cdr3_aa: AISVAGASGYT
d_call: -; v_call: TRBV19; j_call: TRBJ1-5; cdr3_aa: ASSNSQVPQH
d_call: TRBD1; v_call: TRBV30; j_call: TRBJ2-7; cdr3_aa: AWSVGTGGYEQY
d_call: -; v_call: TRBV10-2; j_call: TRBJ1-3; cdr3_aa: ASSDSSGNTIY
d_call: -; v_call: TRBV9; j_call: TRBJ2-3; cdr3_aa: ASSVAQDITDTQY
d_call: -; v_call: TRBV6-5; j_call: TRBJ2-1; cdr3_aa: ASGVSGGPNEQF
d_call: -; v_call: TRBV10-3; j_call: TRBJ2-5; cdr3_aa: AISDLGAQY
d_call: -; v_call: TRBV19; j_call: TRBJ1-5; cdr3_aa: ASTSPRDTAVRQPQH